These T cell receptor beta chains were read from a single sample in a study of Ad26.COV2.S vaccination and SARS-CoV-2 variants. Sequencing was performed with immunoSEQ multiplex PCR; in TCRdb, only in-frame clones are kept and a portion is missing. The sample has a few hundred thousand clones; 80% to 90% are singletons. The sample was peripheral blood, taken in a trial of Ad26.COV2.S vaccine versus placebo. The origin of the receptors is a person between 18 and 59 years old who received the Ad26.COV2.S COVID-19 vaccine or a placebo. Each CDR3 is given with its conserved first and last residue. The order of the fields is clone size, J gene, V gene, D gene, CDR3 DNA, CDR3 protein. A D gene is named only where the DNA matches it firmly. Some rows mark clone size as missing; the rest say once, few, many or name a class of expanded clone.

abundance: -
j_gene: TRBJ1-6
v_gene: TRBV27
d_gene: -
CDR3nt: TGTGCCAGCAGTTTAGCAGGGAACTCACCCCTCCACTTT
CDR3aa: CASSLAGNSPLHF

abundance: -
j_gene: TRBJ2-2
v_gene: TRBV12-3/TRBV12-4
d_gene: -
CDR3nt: TGTGCCAGCAGTTTAACCCGGGAGCTGTTTTTT
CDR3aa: CASSLTRELFF

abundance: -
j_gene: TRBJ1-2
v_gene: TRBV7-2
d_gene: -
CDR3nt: TGTGCCAGCAGTGTACTTCAAAGGGGCTATGGCTACACCTTC
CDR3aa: CASSVLQRGYGYTF

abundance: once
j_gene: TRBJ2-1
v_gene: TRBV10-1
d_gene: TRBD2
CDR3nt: TGCGCCAGCAGTGTTGGAGCGGGAGGGCCGACTGAGCAGTTCTTC
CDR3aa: CASSVGAGGPTEQFF

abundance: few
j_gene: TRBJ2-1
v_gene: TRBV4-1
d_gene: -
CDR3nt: TGCGCCAGCAGCCAAAGACTAGGACGATACAATGAGCAGTTCTTC
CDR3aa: CASSQRLGRYNEQFF

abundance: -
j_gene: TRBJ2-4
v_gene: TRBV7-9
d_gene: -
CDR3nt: TGTGCCAGCAGCTTTCCCGAGGGGGGAAAAAACATTCAGTACTTC
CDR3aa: CASSFPEGGKNIQYF

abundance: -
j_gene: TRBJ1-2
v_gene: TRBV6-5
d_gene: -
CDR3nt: TGTGCCACCAAGGCTACAGGGACTTTGGGTGGCTACACCTTC
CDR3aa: CATKATGTLGGYTF

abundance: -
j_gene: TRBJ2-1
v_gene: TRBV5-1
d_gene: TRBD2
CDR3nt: TGCGCCAGCAGCCCCCGGCTAGCGGATTACAATGAGCAGTTCTTC
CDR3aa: CASSPRLADYNEQFF

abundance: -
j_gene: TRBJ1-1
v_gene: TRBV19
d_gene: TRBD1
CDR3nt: TGTGCCAGTAGTATAGGCCTGGGACAGGGGGCATTTGGCACTGAAGCTTTCTTT
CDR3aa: CASSIGLGQGAFGTEAFF

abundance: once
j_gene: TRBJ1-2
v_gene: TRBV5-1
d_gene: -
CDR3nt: TGCGCCAGCAGCCCGCACACAGGAGGCTTCGAGACCTTC
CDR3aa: CASSPHTGGFETF

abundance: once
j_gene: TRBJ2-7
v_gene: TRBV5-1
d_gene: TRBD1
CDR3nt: TGCGCCAGCCAAACCGGACAGGGGGCGGCGGAGCAGTACTTC
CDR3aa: CASQTGQGAAEQYF

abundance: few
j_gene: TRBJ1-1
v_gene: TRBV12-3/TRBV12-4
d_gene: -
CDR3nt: TGTGCCAGCAGTTTAGGAGGAAGTGAAGCTTTCTTT
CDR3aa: CASSLGGSEAFF

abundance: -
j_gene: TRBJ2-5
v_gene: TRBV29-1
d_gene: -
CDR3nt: TGCAGCGTAGTAGTGGAGACCCAGTACTTC
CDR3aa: CSVVVETQYF

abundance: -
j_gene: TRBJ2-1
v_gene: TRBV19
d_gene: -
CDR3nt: TGTGCCAGTAGTATAGCGGTGGACAATGAGCAGTTCTTC
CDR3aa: CASSIAVDNEQFF

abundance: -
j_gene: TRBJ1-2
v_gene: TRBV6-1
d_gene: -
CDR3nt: TGTGCCAGCAGTGAAACGGCTACATACTATGGCTACACCTTC
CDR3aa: CASSETATYYGYTF

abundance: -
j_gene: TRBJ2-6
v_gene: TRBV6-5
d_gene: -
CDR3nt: TGTGCCAGCAGACCCGGGACATCTGGGGCCAACGTCCTGACTTTC
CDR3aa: CASRPGTSGANVLTF

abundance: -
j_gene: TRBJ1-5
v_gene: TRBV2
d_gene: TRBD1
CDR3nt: TGTGCCAGCAGCCCCGGGACAGGCGGATTTCAGCCCCAGCATTTT
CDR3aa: CASSPGTGGFQPQHF

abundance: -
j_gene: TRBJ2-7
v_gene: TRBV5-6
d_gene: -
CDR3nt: TGTGCCAGCAGCTTGGTCGCGACCTCGAGCGAGCAGTACTTC
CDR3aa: CASSLVATSSEQYF

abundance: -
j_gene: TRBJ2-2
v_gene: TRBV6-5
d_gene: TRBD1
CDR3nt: TGTGCCAGCAGTTACACAGGGGGCACCGGGGAGCTGTTTTTT
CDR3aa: CASSYTGGTGELFF

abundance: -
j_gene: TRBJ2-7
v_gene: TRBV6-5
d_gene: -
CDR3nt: TGTGCCAGCAGGGGGGACACAAGCTACGAGCAGTACTTC
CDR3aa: CASRGDTSYEQYF

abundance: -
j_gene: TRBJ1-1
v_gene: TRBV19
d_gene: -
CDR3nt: TGTGCCAGTAGTATACAGGGTTACACTGAAGCTTTCTTT
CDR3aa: CASSIQGYTEAFF

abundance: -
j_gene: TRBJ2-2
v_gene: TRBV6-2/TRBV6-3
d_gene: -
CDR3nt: TGTGCCAGCAGTTACCTAGGGGCGACGAACACCGGGGAGCTGTTTTTT
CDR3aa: CASSYLGATNTGELFF

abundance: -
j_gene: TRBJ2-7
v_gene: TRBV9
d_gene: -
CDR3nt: TGTGCCAGCAGCGTAGGAGGGATTGGGGATTACGAGCAGTACTTC
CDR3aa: CASSVGGIGDYEQYF